This T cell receptor beta chain was identified in a study of blood T cell repertoires in COVID-19. Overall study context: Collection of acute and convalescent COVID-19 samples took place in the United States, Italy and Spain. The analysed material was cDNA or gDNA that came from T cells, B-cell-depleted T cells, or PBMCs.

Within 2 weeks of study entry, exposed participants had contacted a PCR-confirmed or clinician-diagnosed COVID-19 case. There are 19 residues in the CDR3. Trimming cost V 5 bases and J 1 base; bases outside gene matches: 13. Germline V gene lookup returns CDR1 SGHTA and CDR2 FQGTGA. How the authors handled the data: Amplification with reference gene primers provided the estimates of nucleated cell counts. The table came from immunoSEQ multiplex PCR; TCRdb's copy has only in-frame clones and leaves some out. V and J calls and clone size follow that table, whereas D and trimming were derived from the DNA. This table has approximately 280,000 clones, approximately 80% appearing once.

Sequencing was carried out using PBMCs or T cells enriched from blood (not recorded which). The source of this sequence is a man aged 35-49 years who had been exposed to COVID-19. The rearrangement uses TRBV7-3 and TRBJ2-1; 11 positions match TRBD2. This CDR3 reads CASSKRGTSGGISYNEQFF. CDR3 nucleotides: TGTGCCAGCAGCAAACGTGGGACTAGCGGAGGTATATCCTACAATGAGCAGTTCTTC.